These T cell receptor beta chains were read from a single sample in a study of cytomegalovirus exposure and HLA in healthy donors. TCRdb keeps only in-frame clones here, not all; method: immunoSEQ multiplex PCR. The data show some 200,000 clones, with over 75% seen just once and 3.8% held by the top ten. Sequencing used PBMCs. These receptors were collected from a man in his forties or fifties in good health and CMV-seronegative. Both conserved end residues are part of each CDR3. D genes are given only for firm matches. Clone size is not always given. Where it is, it says once, few, many or a class for expanded clones.

d_call	j_call	clone_size	v_call	cdr3_nt	cdr3_aa
NA	TRBJ1-2	few	TRBV6-5	TGTGCCAGCAGTGAAGCAAAGTTTGGCTTC	CASSEAKFGF
NA	TRBJ1-4	few	TRBV19	TGTGCCACCACAGGATATCAGGGTGAAAAACTGTTTTTT	CATTGYQGEKLFF
NA	TRBJ1-5	NA	TRBV27	TGTGCCAGCAGCGACAATAATAGCAATCAGCCCCAGCATTTT	CASSDNNSNQPQHF
TRBD2	TRBJ2-1	NA	TRBV29-1	TGCAGCGTAGGACTAGTGAGCTCCTACAATGAGCAGTTCTTC	CSVGLVSSYNEQFF
TRBD1	TRBJ1-2	NA	TRBV13	TGTGCCAGCAGCTCGGGACAGCTCACTAACTATGGCTACACCTTC	CASSSGQLTNYGYTF
TRBD1	TRBJ2-5	once	TRBV4-1	TGCGCCAGCAGCCAACAGGGGGCTCCAGAGACCCAGTACTTC	CASSQQGAPETQYF
NA	TRBJ2-3	NA	TRBV7-8	TGTGCCAGCAGCTCCCGTAACCAGGAAGATACGCAGTATTTT	CASSSRNQEDTQYF
TRBD1	TRBJ1-1	NA	TRBV27	TGTGCCAGCAGGGGTACAGGGGGTCTCGGCACTGAAGCTTTCTTT	CASRGTGGLGTEAFF
NA	TRBJ1-3	NA	TRBV9	TGTGCCAGCAGCTCCCGGGCGGGCACAGATTTAACTGGAAACACCATATATTTT	CASSSRAGTDLTGNTIYF
TRBD2	TRBJ2-5	NA	TRBV15	TGTGCCACCAGCAGAGGGGAGCTAGCGGGGGGGCGGCACTTC	CATSRGELAGGRHF
NA	TRBJ2-1	few	TRBV10-2	TGCGCCAGCAGTGCGGGGGAGCCCTACAATGAGCAGTTCTTC	CASSAGEPYNEQFF
TRBD1	TRBJ2-3	NA	TRBV7-9	TGTGCCAGCAGCTCGGGACAGGGGATTTTGACAGATACGCAGTATTTT	CASSSGQGILTDTQYF
NA	TRBJ2-1	NA	TRBV7-9	TGTGCCAGCAGCTTAGTCACCGAGCCCTCTAATGAGCAGTTCTTC	CASSLVTEPSNEQFF
NA	TRBJ2-2	NA	TRBV30	TGTGCCTGGAGTGAAGGACTGAACACCGGGGAGCTGTTTTTT	CAWSEGLNTGELFF
NA	TRBJ1-4	NA	TRBV5-6	TGTGCCAGCAGCTTGCAGGGGCCCGCAACTAATGAAAAACTGTTTTTT	CASSLQGPATNEKLFF
NA	TRBJ1-1	few	TRBV5-1	TGCGCCAGCAGCTTCGCGGATAACACTGAAGCTTTCTTT	CASSFADNTEAFF
NA	TRBJ2-7	NA	TRBV4-2	TGTGCCAGCAGCCAAGAGGCAAACTACGAGCAGTACTTC	CASSQEANYEQYF
TRBD2	TRBJ2-3	NA	TRBV2	TGTGCCAGCAGTTTCCTAGCGGGGGGGCGCACAGATACGCAGTATTTT	CASSFLAGGRTDTQYF
NA	TRBJ1-3	NA	TRBV6-1	TGTGCCAGCACTAAGATCTCTGGAAACACCATATATTTT	CASTKISGNTIYF
TRBD2	TRBJ2-7	NA	TRBV6-5	TGTGCCAGCAGTCGGACTAGCGGGGGGGGCTACGAGCAGTACTTC	CASSRTSGGGYEQYF
NA	TRBJ1-1	NA	TRBV6-5	TGTGCCAGCAGCCGGTTCGGGGGGGACACTGAAGCTTTCTTT	CASSRFGGDTEAFF
NA	TRBJ2-2	NA	TRBV2	TGTGCCACCTGGAGGACAGCCGGGGAGCTGTTTTTT	CATWRTAGELFF
NA	TRBJ1-2	NA	TRBV7-2	TGTGCCAGCAGCCCCGCGGGGTATGGCTACACCTTC	CASSPAGYGYTF
TRBD1	TRBJ2-7	few	TRBV9	TGTGCCAGCAGCGTAGGGGACAGGTCCGGCGAGCAGTACTTC	CASSVGDRSGEQYF